One sample yielded the 9 T cell receptor beta chains listed below, sequenced in a study of vaccination effects on CD4 cells after COVID-19. For these TCRs, the target antigens are not known. Before any sequencing was done, the ViraFEST assay used viral peptide pools to expand antigen-specific CD4+ T cells. Scientists isolated CD4+ T cells after an approximately 10-day culture period ended. Each participant was administered two doses of either the BNT162b2 or the mRNA-1273 vaccine. Clones were read by immunoSEQ multiplex PCR, and TCRdb kept only the in-frame ones, dropping some. In the table there are 20,000 to 30,000 clones, roughly three quarters of which are singletons. The source was CD4+ T cells from PBMCs cultured with SARS-CoV-2 spike peptides, collected after COVID-19 vaccination. These TCRs come from a human donor who received a COVID-19 vaccine.

The chain couples TRBV18 to TRBJ2-2, with unresolved D. Germline values: CDR1 KGHSH, CDR2 LQKENI. The CDR3 is 13 amino acids. Trimming stripped 3 bases from V and 2 bases from J, with 4 bases between. The CDR3 sequence: CASSPSNTGELFF. CDR3 DNA: TGTGCCAGCTCACCCAGTAACACCGGGGAGCTGTTTTTT.

CDR3 sequence reads: CASTLTPGLSTDEQFF. Written as DNA, the CDR3 is TGTGCCAGTACCCTAACACCGGGACTATCCACCGATGAGCAGTTCTTC. This chain links TRBV19 with TRBJ2-1, with TRBD2 identical over 7 bases. Per germline, CDR1 LNHDA and CDR2 SQIVND (reference sequence). The V segment lost 7 bases and the J segment 8 bases; nucleotides outside the gene matches: 17. This CDR3 contains 16 residues.

V gene TRBV27 combines with J gene TRBJ2-5; no clear D gene. From germline, CDR1 is MNHEY and CDR2 SMNVEV (reference sequence). The germline V and J ends were trimmed by 2 bases and 5 bases, with 9 bases remaining between them. The CDR3 spans 13 residues. The CDR3 loop reads CASSLRPRETQYF. The CDR3 nucleotides are TGTGCCAGCAGTTTACGGCCGAGGGAGACCCAGTACTTC.

This clone was seen more than once but under ten times. This rearrangement joins TRBV7-9 to TRBJ2-7, with D unclear. The germline V and J ends were trimmed by 1 base and 3 bases, with 10 bases remaining between them. Per germline, CDR1 SEHNR and CDR2 FQNEAQ (reference sequence). The CDR3 loop spans 14 amino acids. The chain's CDR3 is CASSLVPAYYEQYF. Written as DNA, the CDR3 is TGTGCCAGCAGCTTAGTTCCAGCATACTACGAGCAGTACTTC.

The chain couples TRBV7-2 to TRBJ2-3; D not resolved. This CDR3 spans 14 amino acids. Germline CDR1 SGHTA, CDR2 FQGNSA. V was cut by 3 bases and J by 6 bases, with 13 bases left in between. CDR3 sequence reads: CASSLNLGWDTQYF. CDR3 bases: TGTGCCAGCAGCTTGAACTTAGGATGGGATACGCAGTATTTT.

The CDR3 sequence is CASSLGGRKGYTF. The CDR3 region has the DNA TGTGCCAGCAGCCTAGGCGGTCGTAAAGGCTACACCTTC. The rearrangement links TRBV11-2 to TRBJ1-2; the D is unclear. The CDR3 loop spans 13 amino acids. V was pared by 5 bases and J by 8 bases, with 15 bases between. Germline loops: CDR1 SGHAT, CDR2 FQNNGV.

The chain couples TRBV6-4 to TRBJ2-3; no clear D gene. V was pared by 2 bases and J by 0 bases, with 3 bases between. Germline V lookup: CDR1 MRHNA, CDR2 SNTAGT. The CDR3 is made up of 13 amino acids. The CDR3 DNA follows: TGTGCCAGCAGTGACGGGAGCACAGATACGCAGTATTTT. Amino acid sequence: CASSDGSTDTQYF.

This clone has more than one count but fewer than ten. CDR3 in DNA: TGCGCCAGCAGTCACGGGTATCGACAGGGGGGCTACACCTTC. This sequence encodes CASSHGYRQGGYTF. The V call is TRBV4-1, the J call TRBJ1-2; 8 bases match TRBD1. Trimming cost V 6 bases and J 8 bases; bases outside gene matches: 11. Germline V gene lookup returns CDR1 MGHRA and CDR2 YSYEKL. The CDR3 is 14 residues long.

This chain joins TRBV9 and TRBJ1-4, with D possibly matching TRBD1 (5 bases). Germline values: CDR1 SGDLS, CDR2 YYNGEE. Trimming cost V 3 bases and J 1 base, with 7 bases left between them. The CDR3 spans 14 residues. As DNA, the CDR3 is TGTGCCAGCAGCGCCAGGGTAACTAATGAAAAACTGTTTTTT. Residues: CASSARVTNEKLFF. The variable domain in full, with the rest retrieved from reference TRBV9 and TRBJ1-4, is DSGVTQTPKHLITATGQRVTLRCSPRSGDLSVYWYQQSLDQGLQFLIQYYNGEERAKGNILERFSAQQFPDLHSELNLSSLELGDSALYFCASSARVTNEKLFFGSGTQLSVL.